Below, one TCR beta chain is given with its context. This specimen belongs to a study of shared clonotypes between healthy human individuals. The unsorted PBMC sample used ten immunoSEQ deep assay plates. How the authors handled the data: Filtering differed since immunoSEQ provided only junctions, with no quality scores. The method was immunoSEQ multiplex PCR; TCRdb's version includes in-frame clones alone and lacks a portion of them. The V and J calls and clone size come from that table; D and trimming were worked out from the DNA. Among around 500,000 clones, roughly 80% were seen once, and the ten largest hold about 12%. The J segment lost 5 bases and the V segment lost 3 bases, leaving 3 bases of the junction unmatched. Germline loops: CDR1 SGHKS, CDR2 YYEKEE (reference sequence). This CDR3 is 14 amino acids long. The study drew its donors from healthy HIV-negative adults without recent acute infections or vaccinations.

The specimen sequenced was PBMCs. The clonotype was recovered from a woman between 40 and 55 years old in good health. Some clones in this sample may be carry-over from other donors' samples. The chain couples TRBV5-5 to TRBJ2-5, with TRBD1 identical over 11 bases. Here the CDR3 DNA reads TGTGCCAGCAGCTGGACAGGGGGCCTGGAGACCCAGTACTTC. This translates into CASSWTGGLETQYF.